Listed here are 31 T cell receptor beta chains from one sample, sequenced in a study of hypomethylating agent response in myelodysplastic syndrome. Only in-frame clones appear in the TCRdb table, and some are missing; sequencing was by immunoSEQ multiplex PCR. The table lists several thousand clones, 82% of them singletons. This material consisted of bone marrow, taken before or after starting hypomethylating agent treatment for myelodysplastic syndrome (not recorded which). The source is a human donor with myelodysplastic syndrome.

This clone was seen a few times. The rearrangement links TRBV5-4 to TRBJ2-5; tentatively, D is TRBD1 or TRBD2 (5 bases each). The CDR3 covers 16 residues. Trimming took 3 bases from V and 9 from J, leaving 24 bases between them. From germline, CDR1 is SGHNT and CDR2 YYREEE (reference sequence). The CDR3 bases are TGTGCCAGCAGCTCACACATTGACAGCTCCCTGGGGGCCCAGTACTTC. Protein product: CASSSHIDSSLGAQYF.

The rearrangement uses TRBV7-2 and TRBJ2-7; TRBD2 matches 8 bases. Germline values: CDR1 SGHTA, CDR2 FQGNSA. The CDR3 loop spans 17 amino acids. V shed 5 bases and J 0 bases; nucleotides not matched to a gene: 12. CDR3 nucleotides: TGTGCCAGCAGCCCCTTGGCTCGGCGGGGGGTCTCCTACGAGCAGTACTTC. Its protein is CASSPLARRGVSYEQYF.

The table lists this clone with a count of one. The rearrangement joins TRBV6-6 to TRBJ2-7, with D tentatively TRBD1 (6 bases). Trimming shortened V by 2 bases and J by 2 bases, and 10 bases separated the two germline ends. This CDR3 region has 14 residues. From germline, CDR1 is MNHNY and CDR2 SVGAGI (reference sequence). The CDR3 protein is CASSYTRGPYEQYV. CDR3 DNA sequence: TGTGCCAGCAGTTACACCAGGGGACCCTACGAGCAGTACGTC.

The rearrangement uses TRBV7-9 and TRBJ2-7; D unclear. Trimming removed 4 bases at V and 2 bases at J, with 9 bases between. The CDR3 covers 13 residues. Germline lookup yields CDR1 SEHNR and CDR2 FQNEAQ (reference sequence). CDR3 DNA sequence: TGTGCCAGCAGCTCGAGGACCACCTACGAGCAGTACTTC. Protein product: CASSSRTTYEQYF.

The rearrangement uses TRBV28 and TRBJ1-1; 7 nucleotides agree with TRBD1. In germline, CDR1 is MDHEN, CDR2 SYDVKM. This CDR3 region has 15 residues. Trimming removed 6 bases from V and 3 bases from J; junction bases left unmatched: 10. In nucleotides, the CDR3 is TGTGCCAGCAGCACTCCAGGGGGAGGGTACACTGAAGCTTTCTTT. It yields the protein CASSTPGGGYTEAFF.

The chain links TRBV27 to TRBJ1-1, with a tentative D call TRBD1 (6 bases). V lost 5 bases to trimming and J lost 10 bases, with 14 bases between them. Germline V gene lookup returns CDR1 MNHEY and CDR2 SMNVEV (reference sequence). The CDR3 consists of 12 residues. The CDR3 loop reads CASSGGGRRAFF. The CDR3 DNA sequence: TGTGCCAGCAGTGGCGGGGGGCGACGAGCTTTCTTT.

The chain is built from TRBV30 and TRBJ2-3; TRBD1 aligns across 7 bases. The CDR3 sequence is 15 residues long. Germline CDR1 is GTSNPN and CDR2 is SVGIG (reference sequence). V lost 0 bases, J lost 0 bases, and 3 bases stayed unmatched. The CDR3 sequence: CAWSVGDRSTDTQYF. The CDR3, as DNA: TGTGCCTGGAGTGTGGGGGACAGAAGCACAGATACGCAGTATTTT.

The chain employs TRBV19 and TRBJ1-2; no clear D gene. From germline, CDR1 is LNHDA and CDR2 SQIVND (reference sequence). This CDR3 region has 16 residues. The V end lost 5 bases, the J end lost 8 bases, and 24 bases lay between the germline ends. Here the CDR3 reads CASSPTWTVDAGGYTF. CDR3 DNA sequence: TGTGCCAGTAGTCCTACCTGGACCGTCGATGCGGGGGGCTACACCTTC.

The chain joins TRBV2 to TRBJ1-2; no definite D call. CDR1 SNHLY and CDR2 FYNNEI come from the germline V gene. V was cut by 3 bases and J by 6 bases, with 20 bases left in between. The CDR3 has 16 amino acids. This CDR3 reads CASSEAGRYSADGYTF. CDR3 bases: TGTGCCAGCAGTGAGGCGGGTCGCTATTCGGCCGATGGCTACACCTTC.

This clone has a handful of counts. The rearrangement uses TRBV27 and TRBJ2-1; 10 bases fit TRBD1. The CDR3 extends over 15 amino acids. Germline V gene lookup returns CDR1 MNHEY and CDR2 SMNVEV (reference sequence). Losses at the gene ends were 5 bases for V and 5 bases for J; bases not matched to a gene: 6. CDR3 amino acids: CASSKDRGEHNEQFF. The DNA for the CDR3 is TGTGCCAGCAGTAAGGACAGGGGGGAGCACAATGAGCAGTTCTTC.

This chain uses TRBV7-9 with TRBJ1-2, with no clear D. Trimming took 5 bases from V and 4 from J, leaving 11 bases between them. From germline, CDR1 is SEHNR and CDR2 FQNEAQ (reference sequence). The CDR3 has 13 amino acids. The CDR3 DNA reads as TGTGCCAGCAGCCCGGGAGGAGGCTATGGCTACACCTTC. Its protein product is CASSPGGGYGYTF. The whole variable domain, remainder taken from reference TRBV7-9 and TRBJ1-2, is DTGVSQNPRHKITKRGQNVTFRCDPISEHNRLYWYRQTLGQGPEFLTYFQNEAQLEKSRLLSDRFSAERPKGSFSTLEIQRTEQGDSAMYLCASSPGGGYGYTFGSGTRLTVV.

In this sample, this clone turned up once. The chain couples TRBV30 to TRBJ1-1; perhaps TRBD1 as D (6 bases). CDR3 length: 12 amino acids. The V and J ends lost 0 bases and 7 bases respectively, with 9 bases between them. CDR1 GTSNPN and CDR2 SVGIG come from the germline V gene (reference sequence). CDR3 in DNA: TGTGCCTGGAGTGTAGGACAGAGTGAAGCTTTCTTT. Protein: CAWSVGQSEAFF. The full variable domain, completed using reference TRBV30 and TRBJ1-1, is SQTIHQWPATLVQPVGSPLSLECTVEGTSNPNLYWYRQAAGRGLQLLFYSVGIGQISSEVPQNLSASRPQDRQFILSSKKLLLSDSGFYLCAWSVGQSEAFFGQGTRLTVV.

This clone occurred once. CDR3 sequence (DNA): TGCGCCAGCAGCCCCGTGGGGAGGGCCGATACGCAGTATTTT. It translates to CASSPVGRADTQYF. The genes are TRBV5-1 and TRBJ2-3, with 7 bases identical to TRBD2. This CDR3 region has 14 residues. The germline V gene has CDR1 SGHRS and CDR2 YFSETQ. J was trimmed by 6 bases and V by 4 bases; bases with no gene match: 8.

The chain combines TRBV19 with TRBJ2-5; TRBD2 agrees at 13 bases. J lost 8 bases, V lost 4 bases, and 13 bases had no gene match. The CDR3 has 17 amino acids. CDR1 LNHDA and CDR2 SQIVND come from the germline V gene (reference sequence). CDR3 nucleotides: TGTGCCAGTAGTACGGGACTAGCGGGGCCTACACGGAAAACCCAGTACTTC. Amino acids: CASSTGLAGPTRKTQYF.

The gene calls are TRBV23-1 and TRBJ2-5; D is perhaps TRBD1 (6 bases). TRBV23-1 is reported as an ORF; its role is uncertain. This CDR3 has 14 amino acids. The V end lost 7 bases, the J end lost 5 bases, and 17 bases lay between the germline ends. This chain's CDR3 is CASTPTGPLETQYF. CDR3 sequence (DNA): TGCGCCAGCACGCCGACAGGTCCGTTGGAGACCCAGTACTTC.

V usage is TRBV7-2 and J usage is TRBJ2-7, with TRBD2 matching 10 bases. V dropped 1 base and J dropped 7; count of bases not matched to a gene: 1. Germline CDR1 and CDR2: SGHTA and FQGNSA. The CDR3 is made up of 13 amino acids. CDR3 in DNA: TGTGCCAGCAGCTTAGAAGCGGGAGGGGAGCAGTACTTC. Its translation is CASSLEAGGEQYF.

The V gene is TRBV11-3, the J gene TRBJ2-3; 10 bases map to TRBD2. The CDR3 spans 16 residues. V was clipped by 5 bases and J by 5 bases; unmatched bases: 10. Germline loops: CDR1 SGHNT, CDR2 YENEEA. CDR3 loop: CASSTTSGEAQDTQYF. The CDR3 region has the DNA TGTGCCAGCAGCACAACTAGCGGGGAGGCACAAGATACGCAGTATTTT.

The chain links TRBV19 to TRBJ1-1; D is undetermined. V was trimmed by 3 bases and J by 4 bases, leaving 18 bases between them. CDR3 length: 16 residues. CDR1 and CDR2 from the germline V gene are LNHDA and SQIVND (reference sequence). CDR3: CASSIVGDPIPTEAFF. CDR3 coding DNA: TGTGCCAGTAGTATTGTCGGTGACCCAATCCCCACTGAAGCTTTCTTT.

This clone was seen a single time. The chain combines TRBV29-1 with TRBJ2-5; no clear D. This CDR3 has 11 amino acids. V dropped 7 bases and J dropped 4 bases, with 10 bases sitting between them. Germline CDR1 and CDR2: SQVTM and ANQGSEA. CDR3 sequence: CSAGHTETQYF. CDR3 nucleotides: TGCAGCGCCGGCCACACAGAGACCCAGTACTTC.

The genes are TRBV19 and TRBJ1-2, with 7 bases that match TRBD1. V lost 5 bases to trimming and J lost 4 bases; unmatched junction nucleotides: 7. The CDR3 has 14 amino acids. Germline V gene lookup returns CDR1 LNHDA and CDR2 SQIVND (reference sequence). The DNA for the CDR3 is TGTGCCAGTAGTTCAGGGGGGACGGTCTATGGCTACACCTTC. Translating it yields CASSSGGTVYGYTF.

This clone occurred a few times. The J gene is TRBJ1-4, the V gene TRBV5-6, with D unresolved. This CDR3 region has 15 residues. Per the germline V gene, CDR1 is SGHDT and CDR2 is YYEEEE. Trimming cost V 5 bases and J 8 bases, with 19 bases left between them. This chain's CDR3 is CASSRSGIFREKLFF. CDR3 DNA sequence: TGTGCCAGCAGTCGGAGTGGCATTTTTAGGGAAAAACTGTTTTTT.

This clone came up once. The CDR3: CASTTRGGVTDTQYF. DNA of the CDR3: TGTGCCAGCACCACACGTGGGGGAGTCACAGATACGCAGTATTTT. The chain couples TRBV7-2 to TRBJ2-3; D may correspond to TRBD1 or TRBD2 (5 bases each). The germline gives CDR1 SGHTA, CDR2 FQGNSA. The CDR3 covers 15 residues. The germline V and J ends were trimmed by 7 bases and 2 bases, with 16 bases remaining between them. The whole variable domain, filled in from reference TRBV7-2 and TRBJ2-3, reads GAGVSQSPSNKVTEKGKDVELRCDPISGHTALYWYRQSLGQGLEFLIYFQGNSAPDKSGLPSDRFSAERTGGSVSTLTIQRTQQEDSAVYLCASTTRGGVTDTQYFGPGTRLTVL.

J is TRBJ1-1 and V is TRBV18; TRBD1 is a possible D gene (5 bases). The CDR3 spans 14 residues. Germline V gene sequence: CDR1 KGHSH, CDR2 LQKENI. Trimming took 6 bases from V and 8 from J, leaving 19 bases between them. In nucleotides, the CDR3 is TGTGCCAGCTCCCCTAGGCGGGGACTTTTGGAAGCTTTCTTT. Amino acids: CASSPRRGLLEAFF.

This chain joins TRBV6-1 and TRBJ1-6; no clear D gene. The CDR3 runs to 13 residues. Germline CDR1 and CDR2: MNHNS and SASEGT. V lost 1 base to trimming and J lost 4 bases, with 2 bases between them. CDR3 sequence (DNA): TGTGCCAGCAGTGAAGGATATAATTCACCCCTCCACTTT. Protein product: CASSEGYNSPLHF.

The rearrangement uses TRBV7-9 and TRBJ2-3; D is possibly TRBD2 (5 bases). This CDR3 region has 12 residues. V was clipped by 7 bases and J by 5 bases, with 10 bases between them. Germline V gene lookup returns CDR1 SEHNR and CDR2 FQNEAQ (reference sequence). CDR3 sequence: CASNRGGDTQYF. The CDR3, as DNA: TGTGCCAGCAACCGAGGAGGAGATACGCAGTATTTT.

This clone showed up just a few times. The chain employs TRBV19 and TRBJ1-2; TRBD1 is a possible D gene (5 bases). This CDR3 comprises 13 residues. Germline CDR1 LNHDA, CDR2 SQIVND (reference sequence). Trimming took 3 bases from V and 0 from J, leaving 5 bases between them. The CDR3 region has the DNA TGTGCCAGTAGTATGACAGCTAACTATGGCTACACCTTC. This translates into CASSMTANYGYTF. The variable domain in full, completed from reference TRBV19 and TRBJ1-2, reads DGGITQSPKYLFRKEGQNVTLSCEQNLNHDAMYWYRQDPGQGLRLIYYSQIVNDFQKGDIAEGYSVSREKKESFPLTVTSAQKNPTAFYLCASSMTANYGYTFGSGTRLTVV.

In the case of this clone: Other DNA sequences in this sample translate to the same CDR3. The V call is TRBV9, the J call TRBJ2-7; D is ambiguous. The CDR3 is 15 residues long. The V and J ends lost 1 base and 2 bases respectively, with 13 bases between them. The V gene's germline CDR1 is SGDLS and CDR2 YYNGEE. The CDR3 spells CASSVSTGFPYEQYF. The DNA for the CDR3 is TGTGCCAGCAGCGTATCCACTGGGTTTCCCTACGAGCAGTACTTC.

This chain uses TRBV27 with TRBJ2-3, with 16 bases lining up with TRBD2. Germline V gives CDR1 MNHEY, CDR2 SMNVEV (reference sequence). V lost 6 bases to trimming and J lost 7 bases; unmatched junction nucleotides: 13. The CDR3 is 18 amino acids. This CDR3 is CASSPGWGTSGGAYTQYF. The CDR3 coding sequence is TGTGCCAGCAGCCCAGGGTGGGGGACTAGCGGGGGGGCCTATACGCAGTATTTT.

The chain has TRBV7-1 and TRBJ1-1, with D perhaps matching TRBD1 (6 bases). TRBV7-1 is an open reading frame whose function is uncertain. V lost 4 bases and J 8 bases, leaving 17 bases between the germline ends. The CDR3 totals 14 residues. CDR3 region: CASSLGGSAGEAFF. The CDR3 nucleotides are TGTGCCAGCAGCTTAGGGGGTTCGGCAGGGGAAGCTTTCTTT.

The chain joins TRBV21-1 to TRBJ2-1; whether TRBD1, the table's D call, matches the DNA was not checked. TRBV21-1 has pseudogene status. This CDR3 is 19 amino acids long. CDR3 sequence: CASSKRRLKDSLNYNEQFF. The CDR3 DNA reads as TGTGCCAGCAGCAAACGGAGACTAAAGGACAGCCTTAACTACAATGAGCAGTTCTTC.

V gene TRBV4-2 combines with J gene TRBJ2-5; D perhaps matches TRBD1 (6 bases). The DNA end favors TRBJ2-7, so the J call may be wrong. The CDR3 runs to 15 residues. Germline assignment: CDR1 LGHNA and CDR2 YNFKEQ. CDR3 sequence: CASSLDRGSLYEQYF. In nucleotides, the CDR3 is TGTGCCAGCAGCCTGGACAGAGGATCCCTATACGAGCAGTACTTC.